This note documents a single TCR beta chain sequence. Antigen specificity is unknown. The data are from a study of early T cells in non-severe SARS-CoV-2 infection. Study-level results: Missing private and CD4 specificities, VDJdb matching favored anti-spike CD8 responses.

The CDR3 extends over 17 amino acids. Trimming stripped 2 bases from V and 2 bases from J, with 17 bases between. Germline V CDR1 and CDR2: MNHEY, SMNVEV (reference sequence). Attachment of unique molecular identifiers to individual cDNA molecules was performed. TCRdb ran MiXCR on the 5' RACE reads and lists one entry per CDR3 protein. The sample records 90,000 to 120,000 distinct CDR3 sequences, roughly 10% being singletons. This chain links TRBV27 with TRBJ2-3; a possible D gene is TRBD1 (5 bases). Sequencing input: whole blood. This clonotype originated in an adult who was a healthcare worker with PCR-confirmed SARS-CoV-2 infection or an uninfected control (not recorded which). CDR3 sequence: CASSLRSPQGPTDTQYF. In nucleotides, the CDR3 is TGTGCCAGCAGTTTACGGTCACCTCAGGGCCCCACAGATACGCAGTATTTT.